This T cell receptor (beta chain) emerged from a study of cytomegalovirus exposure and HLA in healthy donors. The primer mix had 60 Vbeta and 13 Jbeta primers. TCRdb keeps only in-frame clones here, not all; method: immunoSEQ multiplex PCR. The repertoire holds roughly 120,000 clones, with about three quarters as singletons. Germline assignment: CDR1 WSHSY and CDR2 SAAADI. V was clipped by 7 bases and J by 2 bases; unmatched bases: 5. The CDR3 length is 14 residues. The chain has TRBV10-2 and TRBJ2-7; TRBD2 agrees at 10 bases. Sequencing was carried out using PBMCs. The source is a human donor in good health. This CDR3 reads CASTGLAAAYEQYF. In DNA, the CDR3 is TGCGCCAGCACCGGACTAGCGGCCGCCTACGAGCAGTACTTC.